The TCR beta chain described here comes from a study of identical twins. Germline lookup yields CDR1 MGHRA and CDR2 YSYEKL. The V and J ends lost 1 base and 3 bases, in that order; junction bases with no gene match: 5. This CDR3 region has 15 residues. One entry per CDR3 protein, called by TCRdb with MiXCR from the 5' RACE reads. The table lists roughly 1.6 million distinct CDR3 sequences, more than 30% of them singletons. This receptor was obtained from a newborn girl in good health. V and J are TRBV4-1 and TRBJ2-7, with 8 bases matching TRBD1. The sequenced sample consisted of cord blood. This CDR3 reads CASSQGDRSLYEQYF. CDR3 bases: TGCGCCAGCAGCCAAGGGGACAGGAGCCTCTACGAGCAGTACTTC.